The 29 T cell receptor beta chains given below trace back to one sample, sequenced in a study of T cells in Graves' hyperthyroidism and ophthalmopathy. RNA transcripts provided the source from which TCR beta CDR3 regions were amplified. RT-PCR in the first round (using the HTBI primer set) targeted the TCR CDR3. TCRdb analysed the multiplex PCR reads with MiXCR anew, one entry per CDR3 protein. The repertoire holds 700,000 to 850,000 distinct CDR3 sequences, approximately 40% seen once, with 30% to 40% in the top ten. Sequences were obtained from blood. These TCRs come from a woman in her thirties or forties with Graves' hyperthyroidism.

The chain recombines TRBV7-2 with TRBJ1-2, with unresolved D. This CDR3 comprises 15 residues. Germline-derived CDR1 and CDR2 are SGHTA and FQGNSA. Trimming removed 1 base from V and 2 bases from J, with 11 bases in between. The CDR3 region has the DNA TGTGCCAGCAGCTTAGTCCGGGGTAACAACTATGGCTACACCTTC. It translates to CASSLVRGNNYGYTF.

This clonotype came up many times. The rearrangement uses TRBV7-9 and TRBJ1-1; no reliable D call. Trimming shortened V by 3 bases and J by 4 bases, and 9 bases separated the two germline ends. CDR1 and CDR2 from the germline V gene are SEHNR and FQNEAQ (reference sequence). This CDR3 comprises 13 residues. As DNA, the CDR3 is TGTGCCAGCAGCTTGTGGGTTAGCACTGAAGCTTTCTTT. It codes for CASSLWVSTEAFF.

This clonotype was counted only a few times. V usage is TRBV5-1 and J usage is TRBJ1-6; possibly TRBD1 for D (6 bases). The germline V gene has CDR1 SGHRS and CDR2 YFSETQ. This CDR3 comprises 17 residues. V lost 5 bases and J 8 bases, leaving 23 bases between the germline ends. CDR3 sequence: CASRFWPAGAVYSPLHF. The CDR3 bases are TGCGCCAGCAGGTTCTGGCCGGCGGGGGCAGTTTATTCACCCCTCCACTTT.

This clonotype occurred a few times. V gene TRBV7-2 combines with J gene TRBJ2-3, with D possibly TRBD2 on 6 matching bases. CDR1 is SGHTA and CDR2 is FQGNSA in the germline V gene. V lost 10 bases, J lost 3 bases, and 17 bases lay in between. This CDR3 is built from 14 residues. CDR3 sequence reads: CAIAAGLPTDTQYF. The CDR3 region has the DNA TGTGCCATCGCAGCGGGCCTGCCGACAGATACGCAGTATTTT.

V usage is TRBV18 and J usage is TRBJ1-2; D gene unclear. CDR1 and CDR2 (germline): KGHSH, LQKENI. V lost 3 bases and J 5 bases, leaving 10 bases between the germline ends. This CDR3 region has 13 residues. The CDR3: CASSPPESYGYTF. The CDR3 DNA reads TGTGCCAGCTCACCGCCAGAGAGTTATGGCTACACCTTC. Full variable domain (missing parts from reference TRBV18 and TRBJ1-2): NAGVMQNPRHLVRRRGQEARLRCSPMKGHSHVYWYRQLPEEGLKFMVYLQKENIIDESGMPKERFSAEFPKEGPSILRIQQVVRGDSAAYFCASSPPESYGYTFGSGTRLTVV.

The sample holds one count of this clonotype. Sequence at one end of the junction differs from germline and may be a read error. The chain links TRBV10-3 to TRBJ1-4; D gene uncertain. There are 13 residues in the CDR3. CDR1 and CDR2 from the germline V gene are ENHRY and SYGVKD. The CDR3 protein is CASSYMRSEKLFF. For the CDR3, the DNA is TGTGCCAGCAGTTACATGAGGTCGGAAAAACTGTTTTTT.

CDR3 amino acids: CASSQDSLAGGNTGELFF. In nucleotides, the CDR3 is TGCGCCAGCAGCCAAGATAGCCTAGCGGGAGGGAACACCGGGGAGCTGTTTTTT. V is TRBV4-3 and J is TRBJ2-2; 11 bases are a match to TRBD2. This CDR3 spans 18 amino acids. Germline V gene lookup returns CDR1 LGHNA and CDR2 YSLEER. Trimming removed 0 bases from V and 1 base from J; junction bases left unmatched: 4.

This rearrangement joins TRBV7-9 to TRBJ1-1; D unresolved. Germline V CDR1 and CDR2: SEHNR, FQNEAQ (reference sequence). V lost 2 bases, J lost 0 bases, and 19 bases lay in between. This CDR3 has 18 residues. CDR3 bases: TGTGCCAGCAGCTTAAAACGTGGGTCAGTTAAAATGAACACTGAAGCTTTCTTT. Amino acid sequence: CASSLKRGSVKMNTEAFF.

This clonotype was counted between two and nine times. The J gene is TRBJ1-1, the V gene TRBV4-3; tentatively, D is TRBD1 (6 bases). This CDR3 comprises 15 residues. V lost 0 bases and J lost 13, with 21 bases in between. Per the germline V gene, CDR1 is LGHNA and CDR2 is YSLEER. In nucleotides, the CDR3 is TGCGCCAGCAGCCAAGATGCGGCGGGACAAGGAAATATTTTCTTT. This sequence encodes CASSQDAAGQGNIFF.

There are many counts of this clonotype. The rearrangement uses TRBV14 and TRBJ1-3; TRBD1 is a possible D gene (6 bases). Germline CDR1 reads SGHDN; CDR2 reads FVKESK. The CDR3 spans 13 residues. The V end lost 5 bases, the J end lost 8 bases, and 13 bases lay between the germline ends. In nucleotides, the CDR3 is TGTGCCAGCAGCTCCACAGGGTTGTACACCATATATTTT. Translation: CASSSTGLYTIYF.

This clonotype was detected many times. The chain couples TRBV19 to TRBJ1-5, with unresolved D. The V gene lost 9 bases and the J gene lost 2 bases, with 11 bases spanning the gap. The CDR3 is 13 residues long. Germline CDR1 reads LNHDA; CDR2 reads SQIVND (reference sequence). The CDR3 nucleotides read TGTGCCAGCAGCATAGGAGGCAATCAGCCCCAGCATTTT. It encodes CASSIGGNQPQHF.

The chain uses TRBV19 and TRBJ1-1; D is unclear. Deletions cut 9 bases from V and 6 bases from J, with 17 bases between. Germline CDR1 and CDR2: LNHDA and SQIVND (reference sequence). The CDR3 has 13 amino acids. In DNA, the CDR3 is TGTGCCAGCAGCTTTCCTGACTCCGCTGAAGCTTTCTTT. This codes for CASSFPDSAEAFF.

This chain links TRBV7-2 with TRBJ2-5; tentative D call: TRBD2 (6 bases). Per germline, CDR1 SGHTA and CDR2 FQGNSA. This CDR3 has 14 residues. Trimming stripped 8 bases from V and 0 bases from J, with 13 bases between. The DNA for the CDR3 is TGTACCAGCGGAGGGCAGAATTACCAAGAGACCCAGTACTTC. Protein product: CTSGGQNYQETQYF.

The CDR3 loop reads CSGQSNYEQYF. The CDR3 bases are TGCAGTGGGCAGTCAAACTACGAGCAGTACTTC. This chain uses TRBV20-1 with TRBJ2-7; D remains ambiguous. The germline V gene encodes CDR1 DFQATT and CDR2 SNEGSKA (reference sequence). CDR3 size: 11 residues. Trimming shortened V by 7 bases and J by 3 bases, and 10 bases separated the two germline ends.

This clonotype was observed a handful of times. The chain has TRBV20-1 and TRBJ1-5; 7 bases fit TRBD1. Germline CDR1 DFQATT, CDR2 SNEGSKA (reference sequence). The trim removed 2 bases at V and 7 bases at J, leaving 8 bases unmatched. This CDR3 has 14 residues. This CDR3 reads CSARPGVTGQPQHF. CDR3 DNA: TGCAGTGCTAGACCGGGGGTGACAGGGCAGCCCCAGCATTTT.

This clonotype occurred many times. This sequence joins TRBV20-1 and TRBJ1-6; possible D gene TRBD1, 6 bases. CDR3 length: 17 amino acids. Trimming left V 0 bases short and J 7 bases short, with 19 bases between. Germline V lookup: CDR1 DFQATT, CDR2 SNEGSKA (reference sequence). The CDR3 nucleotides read TGCAGTGCTAGAGATAGTCATGGGGCAGGGGAGAATTCACCCCTCCACTTT. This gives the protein CSARDSHGAGENSPLHF.

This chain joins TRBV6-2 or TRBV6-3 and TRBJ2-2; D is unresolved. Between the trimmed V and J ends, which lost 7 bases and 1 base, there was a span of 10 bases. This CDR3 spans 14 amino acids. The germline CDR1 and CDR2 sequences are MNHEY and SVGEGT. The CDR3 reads CASTWNRNTGELFF. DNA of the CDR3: TGTGCCAGCACCTGGAACAGGAACACCGGGGAGCTGTTTTTT.

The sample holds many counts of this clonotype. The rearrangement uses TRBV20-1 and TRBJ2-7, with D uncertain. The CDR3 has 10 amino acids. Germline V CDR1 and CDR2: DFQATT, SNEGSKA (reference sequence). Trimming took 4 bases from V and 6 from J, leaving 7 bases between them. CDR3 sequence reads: CSAKAPEQYF. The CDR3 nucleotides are TGCAGTGCTAAAGCACCCGAGCAGTACTTC.

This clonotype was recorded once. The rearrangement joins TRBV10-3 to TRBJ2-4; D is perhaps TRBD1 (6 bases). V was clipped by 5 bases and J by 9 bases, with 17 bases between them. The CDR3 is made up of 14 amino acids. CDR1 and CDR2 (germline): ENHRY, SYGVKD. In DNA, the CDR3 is TGTGCCATCAGTTTGGGGGCCCGTGACCCCATTCAGTACTTC. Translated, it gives CAISLGARDPIQYF.

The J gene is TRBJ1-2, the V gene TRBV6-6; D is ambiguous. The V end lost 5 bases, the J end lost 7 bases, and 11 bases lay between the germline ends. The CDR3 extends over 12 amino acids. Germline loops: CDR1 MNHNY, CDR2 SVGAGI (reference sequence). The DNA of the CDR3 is TGTGCCAGCAGTCCGGCCGCGGGTGGCTACACCTTC. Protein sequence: CASSPAAGGYTF.

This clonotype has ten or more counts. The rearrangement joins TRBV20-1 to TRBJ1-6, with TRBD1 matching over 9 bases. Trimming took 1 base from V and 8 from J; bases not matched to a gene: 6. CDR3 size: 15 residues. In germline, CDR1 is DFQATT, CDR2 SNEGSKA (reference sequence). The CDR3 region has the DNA TGCAGTGCTAGAGGAGGGACAGGGTGGGATTCACCCCTCCACTTT. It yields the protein CSARGGTGWDSPLHF.

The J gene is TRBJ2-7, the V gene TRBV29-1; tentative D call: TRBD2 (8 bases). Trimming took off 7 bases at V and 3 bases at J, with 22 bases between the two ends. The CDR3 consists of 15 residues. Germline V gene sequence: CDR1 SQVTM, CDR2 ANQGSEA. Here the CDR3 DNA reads TGCAGCGCCCGTAAAGGGGACAGCGGGAGCTACGAGCAGTACTTC. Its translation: CSARKGDSGSYEQYF.

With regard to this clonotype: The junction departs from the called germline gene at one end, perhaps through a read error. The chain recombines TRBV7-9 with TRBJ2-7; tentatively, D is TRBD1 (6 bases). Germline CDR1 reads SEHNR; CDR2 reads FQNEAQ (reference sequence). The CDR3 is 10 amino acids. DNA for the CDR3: TGTGCCAGCAGCCAGCCGAACAGGGACTTC. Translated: CASSQPNRDF.

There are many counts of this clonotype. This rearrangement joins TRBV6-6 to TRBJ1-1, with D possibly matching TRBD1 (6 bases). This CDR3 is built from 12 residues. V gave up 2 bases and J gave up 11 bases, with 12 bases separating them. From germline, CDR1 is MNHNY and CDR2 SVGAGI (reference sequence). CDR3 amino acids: CASSYTDRSAFF. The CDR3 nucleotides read TGTGCCAGCAGTTACACGGACAGAAGTGCTTTCTTT.

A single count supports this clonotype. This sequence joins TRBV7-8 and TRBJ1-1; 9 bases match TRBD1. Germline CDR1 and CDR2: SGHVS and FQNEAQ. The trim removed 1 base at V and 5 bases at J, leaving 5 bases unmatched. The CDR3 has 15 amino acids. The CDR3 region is CASSLEGTGTTEAFF. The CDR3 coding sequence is TGTGCCAGCAGCTTAGAGGGGACAGGGACGACTGAAGCTTTCTTT.

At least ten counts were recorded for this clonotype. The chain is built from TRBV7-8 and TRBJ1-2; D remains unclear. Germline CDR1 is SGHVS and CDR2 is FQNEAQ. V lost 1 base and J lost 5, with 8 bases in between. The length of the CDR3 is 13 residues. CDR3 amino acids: CASSLEQKYGYTF. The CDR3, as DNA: TGTGCCAGCAGCTTAGAACAAAAATATGGCTACACCTTC.

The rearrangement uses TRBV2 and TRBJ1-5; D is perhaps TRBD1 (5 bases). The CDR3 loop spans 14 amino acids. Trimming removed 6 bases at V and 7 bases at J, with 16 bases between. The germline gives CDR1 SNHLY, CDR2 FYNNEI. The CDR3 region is CASRYWAGGQPQHF. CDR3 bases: TGTGCCAGCAGGTACTGGGCCGGGGGGCAGCCCCAGCATTTT.

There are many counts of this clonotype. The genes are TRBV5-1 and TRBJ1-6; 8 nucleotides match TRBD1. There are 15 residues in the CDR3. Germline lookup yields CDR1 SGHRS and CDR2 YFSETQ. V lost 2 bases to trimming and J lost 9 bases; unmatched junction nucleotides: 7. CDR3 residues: CASSFDRGETSPLHF. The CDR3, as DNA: TGCGCCAGCAGCTTCGACAGGGGAGAAACTTCACCCCTCCACTTT. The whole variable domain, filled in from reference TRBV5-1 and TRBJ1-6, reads KAGVTQTPRYLIKTRGQQVTLSCSPISGHRSVSWYQQTPGQGLQFLFEYFSETQRNKGNFPGRFSGRQFSNSRSEMNVSTLELGDSALYLCASSFDRGETSPLHFGNGTRLTVT.

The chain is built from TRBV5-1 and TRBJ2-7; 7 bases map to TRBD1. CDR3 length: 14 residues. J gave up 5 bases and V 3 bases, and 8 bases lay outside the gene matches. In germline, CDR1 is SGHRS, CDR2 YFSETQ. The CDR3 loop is CASSSPGQPNEQYV. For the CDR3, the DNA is TGCGCCAGCAGCTCCCCGGGACAGCCTAACGAGCAGTACGTC.